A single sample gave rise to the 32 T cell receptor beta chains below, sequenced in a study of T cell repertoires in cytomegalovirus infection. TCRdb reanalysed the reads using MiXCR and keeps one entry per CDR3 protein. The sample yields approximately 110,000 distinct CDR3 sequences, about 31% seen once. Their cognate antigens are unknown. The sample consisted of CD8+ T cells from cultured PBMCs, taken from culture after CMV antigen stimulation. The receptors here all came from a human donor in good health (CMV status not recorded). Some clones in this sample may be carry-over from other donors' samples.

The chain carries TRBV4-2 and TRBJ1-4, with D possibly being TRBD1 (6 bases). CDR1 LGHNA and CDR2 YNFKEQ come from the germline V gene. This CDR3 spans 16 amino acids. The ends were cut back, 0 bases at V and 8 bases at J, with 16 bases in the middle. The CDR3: CASSQDSDRRREKLFF. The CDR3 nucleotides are TGTGCCAGCAGCCAAGACAGCGACAGGCGGCGGGAAAAACTGTTTTTT.

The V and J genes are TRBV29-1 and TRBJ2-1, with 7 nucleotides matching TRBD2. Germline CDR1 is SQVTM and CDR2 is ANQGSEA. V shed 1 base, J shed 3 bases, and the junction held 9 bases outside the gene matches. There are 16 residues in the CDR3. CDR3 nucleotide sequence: TGCAGCGTTGAAGGCTTGGCTAGCGGATTCTACAATGAGCAGTTCTTC. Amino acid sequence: CSVEGLASGFYNEQFF.

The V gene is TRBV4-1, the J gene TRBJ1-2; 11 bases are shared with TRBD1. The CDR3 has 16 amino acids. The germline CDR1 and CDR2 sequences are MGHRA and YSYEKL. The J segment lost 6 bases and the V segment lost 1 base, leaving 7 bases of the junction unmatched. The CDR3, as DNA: TGCGCCAGCAGCCAAGGGACAGGGGGCATGGAGAATGGCTACACCTTC. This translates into CASSQGTGGMENGYTF.

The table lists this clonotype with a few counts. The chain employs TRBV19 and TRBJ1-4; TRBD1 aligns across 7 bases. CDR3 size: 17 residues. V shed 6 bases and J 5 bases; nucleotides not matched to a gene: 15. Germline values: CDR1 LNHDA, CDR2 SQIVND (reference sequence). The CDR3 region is CASRTGEARLGNEKLFF. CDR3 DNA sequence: TGTGCCAGTAGAACAGGGGAGGCTCGCCTCGGGAATGAAAAACTGTTTTTT.

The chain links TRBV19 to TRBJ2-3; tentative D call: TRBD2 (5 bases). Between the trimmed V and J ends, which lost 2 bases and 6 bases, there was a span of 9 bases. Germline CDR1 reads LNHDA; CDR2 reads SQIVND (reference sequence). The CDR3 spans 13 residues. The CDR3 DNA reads TGTGCCAGTAGTATAAGCCTAGCCGATACGCAGTATTTT. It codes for CASSISLADTQYF.

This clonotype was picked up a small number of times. The DNA for the CDR3 is TGTGCCAGCAGAGACCCCGGGACAGGGGTCCGTGTTTTCAAAAACATTCAGTACTTC. Its translation: CASRDPGTGVRVFKNIQYF. The chain carries TRBV6-1 and TRBJ2-4, with 10 positions matching TRBD1. Looked up from germline, CDR1 is MNHNS and CDR2 is SASEGT. J lost 3 bases, V lost 6 bases, and 17 bases had no gene match. The CDR3 covers 19 residues.

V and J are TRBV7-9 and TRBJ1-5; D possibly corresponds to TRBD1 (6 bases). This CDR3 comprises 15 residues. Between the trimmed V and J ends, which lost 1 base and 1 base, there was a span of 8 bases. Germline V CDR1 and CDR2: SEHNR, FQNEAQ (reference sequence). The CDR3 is CASSLVGGSNQPQHF. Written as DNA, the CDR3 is TGTGCCAGCAGCTTAGTGGGGGGCAGCAATCAGCCCCAGCATTTT.

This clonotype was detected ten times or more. The DNA of the CDR3 is TGTGCCAGCAGCTTAGCGGACGGGACAGGGGATTGGGGCTACACCTTC. It specifies CASSLADGTGDWGYTF. This chain uses TRBV7-2 with TRBJ1-2; 10 nucleotides align to TRBD1. In germline, CDR1 is SGHTA, CDR2 FQGNSA. V gave up 0 bases and J gave up 8 bases; unmatched junction bases: 9. This CDR3 has 16 residues. Using reference TRBV7-2 and TRBJ1-2 for the parts outside the CDR3, the full variable domain is GAGVSQSPSNKVTEKGKDVELRCDPISGHTALYWYRQSLGQGLEFLIYFQGNSAPDKSGLPSDRFSAERTGGSVSTLTIQRTQQEDSAVYLCASSLADGTGDWGYTFGSGTRLTVV.

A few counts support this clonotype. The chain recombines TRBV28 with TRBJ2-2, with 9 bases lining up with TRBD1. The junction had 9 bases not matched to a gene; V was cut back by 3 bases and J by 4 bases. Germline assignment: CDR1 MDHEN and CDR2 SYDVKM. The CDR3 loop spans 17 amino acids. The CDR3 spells CASSFRRTGDLTGELFF. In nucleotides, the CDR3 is TGTGCCAGCAGTTTCCGTCGGACAGGGGACCTCACCGGGGAGCTGTTTTTT.

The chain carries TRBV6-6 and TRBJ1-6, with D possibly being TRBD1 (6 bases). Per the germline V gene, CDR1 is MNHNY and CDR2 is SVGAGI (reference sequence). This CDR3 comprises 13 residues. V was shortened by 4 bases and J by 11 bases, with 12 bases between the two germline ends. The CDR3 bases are TGTGCCAGCAGTTCCCACAGGGATCCACCCCTCCACTTT. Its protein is CASSSHRDPPLHF.

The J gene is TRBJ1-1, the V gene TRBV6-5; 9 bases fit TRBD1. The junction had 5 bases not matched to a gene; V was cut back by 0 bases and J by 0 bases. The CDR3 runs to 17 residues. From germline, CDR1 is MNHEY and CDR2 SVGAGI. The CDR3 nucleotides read TGTGCCAGCAGTTACTCGTGGACAGGGGTGATGAACACTGAAGCTTTCTTT. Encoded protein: CASSYSWTGVMNTEAFF.

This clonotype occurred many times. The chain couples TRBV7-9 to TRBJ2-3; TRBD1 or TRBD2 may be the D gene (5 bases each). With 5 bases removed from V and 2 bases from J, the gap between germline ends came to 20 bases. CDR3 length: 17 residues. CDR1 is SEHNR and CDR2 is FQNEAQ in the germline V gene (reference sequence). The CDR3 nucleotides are TGTGCCAGCAGCCGACTCCGGGACGGTCCGAACACAGATACGCAGTATTTT. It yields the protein CASSRLRDGPNTDTQYF.

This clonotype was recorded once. The chain's CDR3 is CATSRKTGAPRYNEQFF. As DNA, the CDR3 is TGTGCCACCAGCAGAAAAACAGGGGCTCCCAGGTACAATGAGCAGTTCTTC. This sequence joins TRBV15 and TRBJ2-1, with TRBD1 matching over 7 bases. The CDR3 runs to 17 residues. CDR1 and CDR2 (germline): LNHNV, YYDKDF (reference sequence). V was pared by 2 bases and J by 4 bases, with 11 bases of the junction left unmatched.

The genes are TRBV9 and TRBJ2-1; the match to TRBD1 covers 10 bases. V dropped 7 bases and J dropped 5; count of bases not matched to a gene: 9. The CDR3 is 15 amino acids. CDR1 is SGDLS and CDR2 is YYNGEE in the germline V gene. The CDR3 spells CASRQDRGENNEQFF. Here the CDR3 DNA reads TGTGCCAGCCGTCAGGACAGGGGGGAAAACAATGAGCAGTTCTTC. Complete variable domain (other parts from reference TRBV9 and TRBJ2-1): DSGVTQTPKHLITATGQRVTLRCSPRSGDLSVYWYQQSLDQGLQFLIQYYNGEERAKGNILERFSAQQFPDLHSELNLSSLELGDSALYFCASRQDRGENNEQFFGPGTRLTVL.

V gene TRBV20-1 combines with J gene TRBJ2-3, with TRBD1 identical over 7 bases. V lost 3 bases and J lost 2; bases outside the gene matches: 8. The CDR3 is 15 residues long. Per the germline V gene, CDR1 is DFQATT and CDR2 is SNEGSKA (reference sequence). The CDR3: CSARPQGSPTDTQYF. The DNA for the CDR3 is TGCAGTGCTAGGCCACAGGGGTCCCCCACAGATACGCAGTATTTT.

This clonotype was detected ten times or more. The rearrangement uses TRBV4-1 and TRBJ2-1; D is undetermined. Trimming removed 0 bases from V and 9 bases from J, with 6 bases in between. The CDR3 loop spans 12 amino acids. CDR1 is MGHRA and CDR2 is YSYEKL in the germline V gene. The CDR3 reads CASSQEAGEQFF. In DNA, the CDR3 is TGCGCCAGCAGCCAAGAGGCAGGTGAGCAGTTCTTC.

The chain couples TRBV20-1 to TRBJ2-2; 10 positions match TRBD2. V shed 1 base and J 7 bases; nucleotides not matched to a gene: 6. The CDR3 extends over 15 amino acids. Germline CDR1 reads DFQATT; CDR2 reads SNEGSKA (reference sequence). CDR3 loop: CSARAAGGLHGELFF. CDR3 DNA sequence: TGCAGTGCTAGAGCAGCGGGGGGGCTGCACGGGGAGCTGTTTTTT.

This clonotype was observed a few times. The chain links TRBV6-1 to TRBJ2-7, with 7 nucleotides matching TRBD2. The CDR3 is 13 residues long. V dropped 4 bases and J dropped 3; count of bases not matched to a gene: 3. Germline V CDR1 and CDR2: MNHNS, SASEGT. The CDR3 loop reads CASSVGGIYEQYF. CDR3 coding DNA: TGTGCCAGCAGTGTCGGGGGGATCTACGAGCAGTACTTC.

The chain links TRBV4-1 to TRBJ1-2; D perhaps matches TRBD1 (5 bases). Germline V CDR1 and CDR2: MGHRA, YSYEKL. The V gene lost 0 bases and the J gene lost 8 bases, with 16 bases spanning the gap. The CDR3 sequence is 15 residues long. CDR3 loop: CASSQDGGVIWGYTF. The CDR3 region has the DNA TGCGCCAGCAGCCAAGATGGAGGGGTTATATGGGGCTACACCTTC.

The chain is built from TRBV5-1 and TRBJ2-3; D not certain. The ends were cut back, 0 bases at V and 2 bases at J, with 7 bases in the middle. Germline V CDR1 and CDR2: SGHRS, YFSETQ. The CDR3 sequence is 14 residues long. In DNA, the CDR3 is TGCGCCAGCAGCTTGGGATTTTACACAGATACGCAGTATTTT. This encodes CASSLGFYTDTQYF.

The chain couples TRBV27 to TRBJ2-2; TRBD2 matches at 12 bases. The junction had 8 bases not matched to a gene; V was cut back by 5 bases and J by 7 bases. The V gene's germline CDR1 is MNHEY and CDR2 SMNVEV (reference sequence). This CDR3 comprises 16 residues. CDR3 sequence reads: CASSPLAGGLGGELFF. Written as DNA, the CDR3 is TGTGCCAGCAGTCCCCTAGCGGGGGGGCTTGGCGGGGAGCTGTTTTTT.

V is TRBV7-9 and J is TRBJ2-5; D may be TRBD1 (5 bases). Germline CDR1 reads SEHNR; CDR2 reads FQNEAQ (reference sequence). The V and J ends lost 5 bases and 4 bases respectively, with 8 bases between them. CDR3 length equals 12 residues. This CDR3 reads CASSTQGETQYF. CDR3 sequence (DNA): TGTGCCAGCAGCACGCAGGGAGAGACCCAGTACTTC.

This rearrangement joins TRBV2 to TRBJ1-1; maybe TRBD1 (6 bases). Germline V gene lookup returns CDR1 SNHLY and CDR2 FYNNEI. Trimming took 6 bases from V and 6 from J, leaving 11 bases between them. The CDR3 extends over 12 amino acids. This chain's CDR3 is CASRGTGSEAFF. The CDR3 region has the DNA TGTGCCAGCAGGGGTACAGGGTCTGAAGCTTTCTTT.

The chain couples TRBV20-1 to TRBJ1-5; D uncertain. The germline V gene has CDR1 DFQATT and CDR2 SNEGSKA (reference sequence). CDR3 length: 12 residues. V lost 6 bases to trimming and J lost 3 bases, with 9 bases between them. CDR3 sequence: CSANRFNQPQHF. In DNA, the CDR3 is TGCAGTGCAAACAGATTCAATCAGCCCCAGCATTTT.

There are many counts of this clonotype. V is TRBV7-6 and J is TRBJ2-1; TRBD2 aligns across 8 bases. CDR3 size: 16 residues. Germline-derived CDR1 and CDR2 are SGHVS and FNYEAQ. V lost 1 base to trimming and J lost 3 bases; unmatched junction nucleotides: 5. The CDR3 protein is CASSLEFAGGYNEQFF. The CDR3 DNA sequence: TGTGCCAGCAGCTTAGAATTTGCGGGGGGCTACAATGAGCAGTTCTTC.

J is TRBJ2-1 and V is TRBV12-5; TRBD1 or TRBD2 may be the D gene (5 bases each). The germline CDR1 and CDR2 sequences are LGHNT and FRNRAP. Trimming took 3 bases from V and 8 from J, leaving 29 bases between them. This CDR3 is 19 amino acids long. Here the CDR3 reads CASGFPLGGTEQPGDEQFF. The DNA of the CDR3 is TGTGCTAGTGGTTTTCCACTTGGGGGTACAGAACAGCCTGGCGATGAGCAGTTCTTC.

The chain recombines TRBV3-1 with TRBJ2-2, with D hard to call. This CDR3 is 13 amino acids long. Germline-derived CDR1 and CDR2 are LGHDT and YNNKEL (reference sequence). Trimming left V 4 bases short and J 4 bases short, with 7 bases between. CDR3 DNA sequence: TGTGCCAGCAGCCCCTTAGGCACCGGGGAGCTGTTTTTT. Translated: CASSPLGTGELFF.

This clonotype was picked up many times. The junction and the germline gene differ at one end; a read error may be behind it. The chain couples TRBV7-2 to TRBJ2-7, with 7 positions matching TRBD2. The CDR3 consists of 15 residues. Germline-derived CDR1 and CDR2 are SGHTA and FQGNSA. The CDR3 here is CASSLARDYSRQQYF. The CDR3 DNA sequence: TGTGCCAGCAGCCTAGCCCGGGACTATTCTCGCCAGCAGTACTTC.

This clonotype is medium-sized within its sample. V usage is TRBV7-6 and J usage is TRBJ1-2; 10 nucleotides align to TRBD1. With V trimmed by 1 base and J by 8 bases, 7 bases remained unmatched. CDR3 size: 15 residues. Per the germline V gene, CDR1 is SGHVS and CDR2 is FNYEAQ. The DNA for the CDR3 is TGTGCCAGCAGCTTAGAAGAGACAGGGGGCGACGGCTACACCTTC. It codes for CASSLEETGGDGYTF.

The CDR3 spells CAISEGTGGWETQYF. In DNA form, the CDR3 reads TGTGCCATCAGTGAGGGGACAGGGGGCTGGGAGACCCAGTACTTC. This chain uses TRBV10-3 with TRBJ2-5, with 12 bases that match TRBD1. There are 15 residues in the CDR3. Trimming at V came to 2 bases and at J to 5 bases, leaving 3 bases not matched to a gene. Germline CDR1 ENHRY, CDR2 SYGVKD.

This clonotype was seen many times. CDR3: CASSSSGTGGVYEQYF. As DNA, the CDR3 is TGTGCCAGCAGCTCATCCGGGACAGGGGGCGTCTACGAGCAGTACTTC. The chain employs TRBV7-2 and TRBJ2-7; 12 nucleotides line up with TRBD1. CDR3 length: 16 residues. CDR1 and CDR2 (germline): SGHTA, FQGNSA. V was clipped by 4 bases and J by 3 bases; unmatched bases: 7.

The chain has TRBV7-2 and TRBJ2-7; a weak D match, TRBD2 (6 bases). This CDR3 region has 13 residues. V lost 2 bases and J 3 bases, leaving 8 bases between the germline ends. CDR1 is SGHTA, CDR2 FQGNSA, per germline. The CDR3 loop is CASSLPGDYEQYF. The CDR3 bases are TGTGCCAGCAGCTTACCGGGAGACTACGAGCAGTACTTC.